Below, 4 T cell receptor beta chains from the same sample are listed, as sequenced in a study of blood T cell dynamics during melanoma immunotherapy. Time point denoted: pre-treatment baseline. Produced via immunoSEQ multiplex PCR; TCRdb's table is partial and in-frame only. The profile shows 17,000 or so clones, roughly 84% of them singletons. The sequencing used blood, collected from a patient treated with checkpoint blockade. These receptors came from a human donor with melanoma.

The CDR3 loop reads CASRQRTGGRSSYNSPLHF. The CDR3 nucleotides are TGTGCCAGTAGACAACGGACAGGGGGCCGAAGCTCCTATAATTCACCCCTCCACTTT. The chain joins TRBV19 to TRBJ1-6; 11 bases match TRBD1. V shed 6 bases, J shed 0 bases, and the junction held 10 bases outside the gene matches. This CDR3 is built from 19 residues. Germline CDR1 LNHDA, CDR2 SQIVND (reference sequence).

The chain joins TRBV29-1 to TRBJ2-1, with unresolved D. Germline V gene sequence: CDR1 SQVTM, CDR2 ANQGSEA. V was pared by 5 bases and J by 5 bases, with 4 bases between. This CDR3 has 10 residues. CDR3 nucleotides: TGCAGCGTTTTTGACAATGAGCAGTTCTTC. Its protein is CSVFDNEQFF.

This sequence joins TRBV6-1 and TRBJ1-4; 10 bases agree with TRBD1. Germline V gene sequence: CDR1 MNHNS, CDR2 SASEGT. The CDR3 sequence is 14 residues long. Trimming removed 8 bases from V and 11 bases from J; junction bases left unmatched: 11. CDR3 in DNA: TGTGCCAGCTCCGGGACAGGGGATCGTTGGAAACTGTTTTTT. Its translation: CASSGTGDRWKLFF.

The chain links TRBV11-1 to TRBJ2-5; a weak D match, TRBD2 (6 bases). Judging by the DNA end, TRBJ2-7 fits better; the J call may be wrong. The length of the CDR3 is 14 residues. Per the germline V gene, CDR1 is SGHAT and CDR2 is FQDESV (reference sequence). CDR3 protein: CASSFTSPLYEQYF. The CDR3 DNA follows: TGTGCCAGCAGCTTTACTAGCCCCCTCTACGAGCAGTACTTC.